This T cell receptor (beta chain) was captured in a study of blood T cell repertoires in COVID-19. Turning to the study itself: Spain, Italy and the United States supplied samples that represented acute and convalescent COVID-19. In each case, the material was cDNA or gDNA derived from T cells, B-cell-depleted T cells, or PBMCs.

Germline CDR1 SGDLS, CDR2 YYNGEE. V gave up 0 bases and J gave up 7 bases; unmatched junction bases: 9. The CDR3 is 16 residues long. This clone was found once. In the authors' methods: Using reference gene primer amplification, nucleated cell counts were estimated. The protocol was immunoSEQ multiplex PCR, while the TCRdb copy is restricted to in-frame clones and leaves out a portion. V, J and clone size are taken as reported in that table, and D and trimming were inferred from the DNA itself. Of approximately 340,000 clones in the sample, more than 70% were seen once. V usage is TRBV9 and J usage is TRBJ2-5; TRBD2 matches at 10 bases. The sequence came from a man younger than 40 with active or convalescent COVID-19. What was sequenced was peripheral blood. CDR3 in amino acids: CASSVEISGGSGTQYF. CDR3 nucleotide sequence: TGTGCCAGCAGCGTAGAAATTAGCGGGGGGTCAGGGACCCAGTACTTC.